This T cell receptor (beta chain) was captured by sequencing in a study of cytotoxic CD8 clonotypes in ibrutinib-treated CLL. Findings and limits, study-wide: At baseline, clonality was higher than in age-matched healthy donors and correlated with CD8+ counts.

Sequencing was performed with immunoSEQ multiplex PCR; in TCRdb, only in-frame clones are kept and a portion is missing. Among just over 65,000 clones, roughly two thirds were seen once, and the ten largest hold 5.7%. The V gene's germline CDR1 is SGHNT and CDR2 YENEEA. CDR3 length equals 16 residues. V shed 4 bases, J shed 5 bases, and the junction held 7 bases outside the gene matches. With regard to this clone: The target antigen is unknown.

The chain links TRBV11-3 to TRBJ2-1; 11 nucleotides align to TRBD2. This specimen consisted of PBMCs, obtained after 12 months of ibrutinib treatment. This clonotype was sampled from a human donor with chronic lymphocytic leukemia. Here the CDR3 reads CASSSRTSGSNNEQFF. The CDR3 bases are TGTGCCAGCAGCTCAAGGACTAGCGGGTCCAACAATGAGCAGTTCTTC.